This T cell receptor (beta chain) emerged from a study of blood T cell repertoires in COVID-19. Background on the study: In each case, the material was cDNA or gDNA derived from T cells, B-cell-depleted T cells, or PBMCs.

Authors' methods: Using reference gene primer amplification, nucleated cell counts were estimated. The method was immunoSEQ multiplex PCR; TCRdb's version includes in-frame clones alone and lacks a portion of them. Clone size and the V and J calls come from that table; the DNA yielded D and trimming. This table holds tens of thousands of clones, over 75% found once. The CDR3 is made up of 13 amino acids. The germline V gene has CDR1 MNHEY and CDR2 SVGAGI. V lost 6 bases and J 3 bases, leaving 9 bases between the germline ends. The V and J genes are TRBV6-5 and TRBJ2-1; D gene uncertain. Sequenced sample: peripheral blood. The sequence was collected from a man aged 70 or older in a cohort sampled during active COVID-19. CDR3 nucleotide sequence: TGTGCCAGCAGAATCAGTGTCTACAATGAGCAGTTCTTC. It translates to CASRISVYNEQFF.